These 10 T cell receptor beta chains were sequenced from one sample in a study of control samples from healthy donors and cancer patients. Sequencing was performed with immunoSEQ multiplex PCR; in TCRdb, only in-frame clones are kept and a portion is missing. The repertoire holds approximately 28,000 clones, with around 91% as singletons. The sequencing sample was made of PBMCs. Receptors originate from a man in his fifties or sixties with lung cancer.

The CDR3 DNA sequence: TGTGCCAGTTCCACATCACAGGGCGCTGGGGCCAACGTCCTGACTTTC. This encodes CASSTSQGAGANVLTF. This rearrangement joins TRBV6-6 to TRBJ2-6, with a tentative D call TRBD1 (6 bases). The CDR3 has 16 residues. From germline, CDR1 is MNHNY and CDR2 SVGAGI (reference sequence). V shed 9 bases and J shed 2 bases, with 17 bases lying between them.

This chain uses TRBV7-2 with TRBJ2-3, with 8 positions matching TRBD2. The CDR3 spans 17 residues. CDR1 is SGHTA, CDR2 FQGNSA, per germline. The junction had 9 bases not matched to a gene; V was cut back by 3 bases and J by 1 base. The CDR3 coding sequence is TGTGCCAGCAGCTTTTTGTCGGCGGGGGGCCGCACAGATACGCAGTATTTT. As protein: CASSFLSAGGRTDTQYF.

CDR3 region: CASSEYNEQFF. CDR3 DNA sequence: TGTGCCAGCAGTGAGTACAATGAGCAGTTCTTC. J is TRBJ2-1 and V is TRBV2; no clear D gene. The CDR3 spans 11 residues. Trimming left V 3 bases short and J 4 bases short, with 1 base between. CDR1 and CDR2 from the germline V gene are SNHLY and FYNNEI.

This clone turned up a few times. The CDR3 nucleotides are TGTGCCAGCAGTGCGGGACCGAACACTGAAGCTTTCTTT. It yields the protein CASSAGPNTEAFF. The chain has TRBV12-3 or TRBV12-4 and TRBJ1-1; weak D call: TRBD1 (5 bases). The CDR3 loop spans 13 amino acids. The V and J ends lost 5 bases and 1 base respectively, with 8 bases between them.

This CDR3 is CASHPGQGSSEQYF. CDR3 nucleotides: TGTGCCAGCCATCCGGGACAGGGTTCGTCCGAGCAGTACTTC. The chain employs TRBV5-4 and TRBJ2-7, with 9 nucleotides matching TRBD1. Per the germline V gene, CDR1 is SGHNT and CDR2 is YYREEE (reference sequence). J gave up 6 bases and V 7 bases, and 11 bases lay outside the gene matches. The CDR3 is 14 residues long.

This CDR3 is CASKRQDQWNEKLFF. In DNA, the CDR3 is TGTGCCAGCAAGCGACAGGATCAATGGAATGAAAAACTGTTTTTT. V and J are TRBV27 and TRBJ1-4; the D gene is possibly TRBD1 (6 bases). CDR1 is MNHEY and CDR2 is SMNVEV in the germline V gene (reference sequence). The CDR3 is made up of 15 amino acids. Trimming shortened V by 7 bases and J by 5 bases, and 17 bases separated the two germline ends.

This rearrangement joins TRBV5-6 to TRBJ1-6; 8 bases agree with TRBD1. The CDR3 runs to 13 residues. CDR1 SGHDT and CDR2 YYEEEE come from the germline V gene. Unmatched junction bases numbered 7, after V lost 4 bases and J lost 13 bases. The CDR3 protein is CASSPGQGIPLHF. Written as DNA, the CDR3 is TGTGCCAGCAGCCCCGGACAGGGCATTCCCCTCCACTTT.

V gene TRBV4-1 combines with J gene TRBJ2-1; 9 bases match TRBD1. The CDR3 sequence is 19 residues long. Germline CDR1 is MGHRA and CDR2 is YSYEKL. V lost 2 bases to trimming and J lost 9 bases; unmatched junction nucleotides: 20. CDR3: CASSQKGSTQGADRGEQFF. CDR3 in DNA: TGCGCCAGCAGCCAAAAGGGAAGTACCCAGGGCGCGGACAGGGGTGAGCAGTTCTTC.

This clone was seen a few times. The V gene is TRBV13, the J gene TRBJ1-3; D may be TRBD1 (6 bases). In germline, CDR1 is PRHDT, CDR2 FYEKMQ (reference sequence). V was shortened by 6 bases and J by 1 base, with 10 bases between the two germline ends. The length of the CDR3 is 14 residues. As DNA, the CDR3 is TGTGCCAGCAGTGACAGGACTTCTGGAAACACCATATATTTT. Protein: CASSDRTSGNTIYF. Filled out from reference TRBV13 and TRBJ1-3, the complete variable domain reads AAGVIQSPRHLIKEKRETATLKCYPIPRHDTVYWYQQGPGQDPQFLISFYEKMQSDKGSIPDRFSAQQFSDYHSELNMSSLELGDSALYFCASSDRTSGNTIYFGEGSWLTVV.

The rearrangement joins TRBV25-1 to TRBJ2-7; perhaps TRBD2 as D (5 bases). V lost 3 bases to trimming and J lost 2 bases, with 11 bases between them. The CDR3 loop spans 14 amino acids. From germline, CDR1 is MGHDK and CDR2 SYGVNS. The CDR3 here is CASSDSGSPYEQYF. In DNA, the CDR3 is TGTGCCAGCAGTGATAGTGGGAGCCCCTACGAGCAGTACTTC.